These T cell receptor beta chains were read from a single sample in a study of early T cells in non-severe SARS-CoV-2 infection. TCRdb itself ran the 5' RACE reads through MiXCR, one entry per CDR3 protein. The sample has about 22,000 distinct CDR3 sequences; less than 5.5% are singletons. The sample was whole blood. Receptors were obtained from an adult who was a healthcare worker with PCR-confirmed SARS-CoV-2 infection or an uninfected control (not recorded which). The CDR3 runs from the conserved cysteine through the conserved F or W. D genes are given only for firm matches. The size of a clone is reported for some rows only, either as once, few or many, or as a class for expanded clones.

CDR3 protein	CDR3 DNA	D gene	V gene	J gene	clone size
CASSYTGPYEQYF	TGTGCCAGCAGCTATACCGGGCCCTACGAGCAGTACTTC	-	TRBV13	TRBJ2-7	many
CSVQISSYEQYF	TGCAGCGTTCAGATTAGCTCCTACGAGCAGTACTTC	-	TRBV29-1	TRBJ2-7	many
CATSRVRTDNQPQHF	TGTGCCACCAGCAGGGTGAGGACGGACAATCAGCCCCAGCATTTT	-	TRBV15	TRBJ1-5	medium-sized
CASKFFQGLAYNSPLHF	TGTGCCAGTAAGTTTTTCCAGGGACTCGCCTATAATTCACCCCTCCACTTT	-	TRBV27	TRBJ1-6	many
CASSATDVEQFF	TGTGCCAGCAGCGCTACAGATGTAGAGCAGTTCTTC	-	TRBV11-2	TRBJ2-1	medium-sized
CASSDRAQSSYNEQFF	TGCGCCAGCAGTGACAGGGCCCAGAGCTCCTACAATGAGCAGTTCTTC	-	TRBV10-2	TRBJ2-1	few
CASSPTGTSVTQYF	TGTGCCAGCAGCCCTACAGGGACAAGCGTTACGCAGTATTTT	-	TRBV6-4	TRBJ2-3	-
CASSQGDTGELFF	TGTGCCAGCAGCCAAGGGGACACCGGGGAGCTGTTTTTT	-	TRBV3-1	TRBJ2-2	many
CSVAGGAYGYEQYF	TGCAGCGTTGCCGGGGGGGCGTATGGGTACGAGCAGTACTTC	TRBD2	TRBV29-1	TRBJ2-7	few
CASTHRGEAETDTQYF	TGTGCCAGCACCCACAGAGGGGAAGCGGAAACAGATACGCAGTATTTT	-	TRBV11-2	TRBJ2-3	medium-sized
CASSLRPRGAVANTEAFF	TGTGCCAGCAGCCTACGCCCTCGGGGGGCCGTCGCGAACACTGAAGCTTTCTTT	-	TRBV11-2	TRBJ1-1	few
CASSSQGENTEAFF	TGTGCCAGCAGTTCCCAGGGTGAAAACACTGAAGCTTTCTTT	-	TRBV7-2	TRBJ1-1	many
CASKQGDTEAFF	TGTGCCAGCAAACAGGGGGACACTGAAGCTTTCTTT	TRBD1	TRBV7-9	TRBJ1-1	many
CASSRGEGNQPQHF	TGTGCCAGCAGTCGCGGGGAGGGCAATCAGCCCCAGCATTTT	-	TRBV6-4	TRBJ1-5	many
CASSQEAEGDQPQHF	TGCGCCAGCAGCCAAGAGGCGGAGGGGGATCAGCCCCAGCATTTT	-	TRBV4-3	TRBJ1-5	many
CASLIVRDRGEAFF	TGTGCCAGCTTAATCGTCCGGGACAGGGGTGAAGCTTTCTTT	TRBD1	TRBV6-1	TRBJ1-1	many
CASKSAGGTYGYTF	TGTGCCAGCAAGTCGGCAGGGGGTACCTATGGCTACACCTTC	TRBD1	TRBV6-4	TRBJ1-2	many
CASSDSGTSGGDTQYF	TGTGCCAGCAGTGACTCGGGGACTAGCGGAGGAGATACGCAGTATTTT	TRBD2	TRBV6-4	TRBJ2-3	many